This T cell receptor (beta chain) stems from a study of response to subunit inactivated influenza vaccine. This clonotype was counted at least ten times. Trimming left V 3 bases short and J 7 bases short, with 11 bases between. The CDR3 is made up of 13 amino acids. Each CDR3 protein gets one entry after TCRdb re-called the RT-PCR reads with MiXCR. The sample lists 500,000 to 650,000 distinct CDR3 sequences, about 8% occurring once. The sample here was PBMCs from blood, taken less than 30 months after vaccination. This clonotype originated in a man aged 50-75 years who received an inactivated influenza vaccine. V usage is TRBV12-3 or TRBV12-4 and J usage is TRBJ2-3; the D is unclear. CDR3 DNA sequence: TGTGCCAGCAGTTTTAATACTGGGTATACGCAGTATTTT. Translating it yields CASSFNTGYTQYF.